One and the same sample provided the 10 T cell receptor beta chains below, sequenced in a study of T cells in localized non-small cell lung cancer. Some clones are missing from TCRdb's copy, which holds only in-frame ones; the method was immunoSEQ multiplex PCR. The sample yields about 35,000 clones, 85% to 95% seen once. The source material was peripheral blood mononuclear cells, sampled before any cancer treatment. All receptors come from a female donor older than 55 with stage II lung adenocarcinoma.

The chain links TRBV28 to TRBJ1-5; tentatively, D is TRBD1 (5 bases). Trimming pared 3 bases from V and 2 bases from J, leaving 11 bases between. CDR1 and CDR2 from the germline V gene are MDHEN and SYDVKM. CDR3 size: 15 residues. The CDR3 region has the DNA TGTGCCAGCAGTTTGGACCTGGGGGGCAATCAGCCCCAGCATTTT. Encoded protein: CASSLDLGGNQPQHF.

The chain recombines TRBV28 with TRBJ2-1, with D maybe TRBD1 (5 bases). CDR1 and CDR2 (germline): MDHEN, SYDVKM. V was shortened by 5 bases and J by 5 bases, with 16 bases between the two germline ends. The CDR3 sequence is 15 residues long. The CDR3 bases are TGTGCCAGCAGTCCCACAGGCAGGTTAAACAATGAGCAGTTCTTC. Residues: CASSPTGRLNNEQFF.

The V gene is TRBV5-5, the J gene TRBJ2-7; 10 bases map to TRBD1. The J segment lost 2 bases and the V segment lost 0 bases, leaving 11 bases of the junction unmatched. This CDR3 has 18 residues. Germline CDR1 is SGHKS and CDR2 is YYEKEE (reference sequence). As DNA, the CDR3 is TGTGCCAGCAGCTTGGGGACAGGGGGAGGGCTCGTCACCTACGAGCAGTACTTC. Translated: CASSLGTGGGLVTYEQYF.

The J gene is TRBJ2-5, the V gene TRBV6-1; tentative D call: TRBD2 (5 bases). V shed 2 bases and J shed 1 base, with 8 bases lying between them. Germline CDR1 and CDR2: MNHNS and SASEGT. The CDR3 has 14 amino acids. The CDR3, as DNA: TGTGCCAGCAGTGAACGACGGGGCCAAGAGACCCAGTACTTC. Protein: CASSERRGQETQYF.

The V call is TRBV11-3, the J call TRBJ2-2, with 9 bases identical to TRBD2. CDR3 length: 16 amino acids. The V segment lost 5 bases and the J segment 2 bases; nucleotides outside the gene matches: 6. Per germline, CDR1 SGHNT and CDR2 YENEEA. CDR3 region: CASSRSGSTNTGELFF. CDR3 bases: TGTGCCAGCAGCCGTAGCGGGAGTACTAACACCGGGGAGCTGTTTTTT.

The chain combines TRBV28 with TRBJ2-1; 12 bases line up with TRBD2. CDR3 length: 17 amino acids. Trimming removed 5 bases from V and 8 bases from J; junction bases left unmatched: 13. The germline gives CDR1 MDHEN, CDR2 SYDVKM. CDR3 nucleotide sequence: TGTGCCAGCAGTCGTTATCTAGCGGGAGGGCCGGGCTATGAGCAGTTCTTC. Protein: CASSRYLAGGPGYEQFF.

V usage is TRBV2 and J usage is TRBJ2-3; 11 nucleotides line up with TRBD1. Unmatched junction bases numbered 3, after V lost 2 bases and J lost 5 bases. The CDR3 sequence is 15 residues long. From germline, CDR1 is SNHLY and CDR2 FYNNEI. In DNA, the CDR3 is TGTGCCAGCAGTGAATCGGGGACAGGGGGAGATACGCAGTATTTT. This gives the protein CASSESGTGGDTQYF.

This clone was seen once. This rearrangement joins TRBV19 to TRBJ2-2; D remains ambiguous. CDR1 LNHDA and CDR2 SQIVND come from the germline V gene (reference sequence). The length of the CDR3 is 15 residues. Deletions cut 2 bases from V and 4 bases from J, with 11 bases between. CDR3: CASSINLGLTGELFF. The DNA for the CDR3 is TGTGCCAGTAGTATAAACTTGGGTCTCACCGGGGAGCTGTTTTTT.

This clone was counted a few times. CDR3 residues: CASSRTDYGYTF. Written as DNA, the CDR3 is TGTGCCAGCAGTCGGACGGACTATGGCTACACCTTC. The V gene is TRBV11-2, the J gene TRBJ1-2; D is unresolved. CDR3 size: 12 residues. Per the germline V gene, CDR1 is SGHAT and CDR2 is FQNNGV. The V end was cut by 6 bases, the J end by 3 bases, with 8 bases between.

V is TRBV7-2 and J is TRBJ2-3, with 8 nucleotides matching TRBD2. After removal of 4 bases from V and 3 bases from J, the junction contained 6 bases not matched to a gene. The V gene's germline CDR1 is SGHTA and CDR2 FQGNSA. The CDR3 is 15 amino acids. The CDR3 DNA reads as TGTGCCAGCAGCTCCCCCGGGGGGGCAACAGATACGCAGTATTTT. Translation gives CASSSPGGATDTQYF.